These 27 T cell receptor beta chains were all obtained from the same sample, sequenced in a study of blood T cell repertoires in COVID-19. The method was immunoSEQ multiplex PCR; TCRdb's version includes in-frame clones alone and lacks a portion of them. The sample lists approximately 230,000 clones, 70% to 85% occurring once. Sequenced input: peripheral blood. These TCRs come from a woman over 75 with active or convalescent COVID-19.

The chain combines TRBV28 with TRBJ1-6; D unresolved. V was pared by 2 bases and J by 10 bases, with 6 bases between. There are 12 residues in the CDR3. Germline lookup yields CDR1 MDHEN and CDR2 SYDVKM. CDR3 sequence: CASSLPESPLHF. The CDR3 region has the DNA TGTGCCAGCAGTTTACCCGAGTCACCCCTCCACTTT.

Regarding this clone: Other DNA sequences of this sample code for an identical CDR3. The chain carries TRBV5-6 and TRBJ1-2, with D perhaps matching TRBD1 (5 bases). This CDR3 is 12 amino acids long. Germline loops: CDR1 SGHDT, CDR2 YYEEEE. Trimming cost V 3 bases and J 5 bases, with 8 bases left between them. This chain's CDR3 is CASSSGLYGYTF. Written as DNA, the CDR3 is TGTGCCAGCAGCTCGGGACTTTATGGCTACACCTTC.

CDR3 coding DNA: TGTGCCTGGAGTGTACTTTCAGGGAACACTGAAGCTTTCTTT. Translation gives CAWSVLSGNTEAFF. This chain uses TRBV30 with TRBJ1-1; D not certain. The V gene's germline CDR1 is GTSNPN and CDR2 SVGIG (reference sequence). V lost 0 bases, J lost 1 base, and 9 bases lay in between. CDR3 length equals 14 residues.

The chain couples TRBV10-3 to TRBJ2-4, with TRBD2 matching 13 bases. This CDR3 has 17 amino acids. V was clipped by 5 bases and J by 6 bases; unmatched bases: 10. In germline, CDR1 is ENHRY, CDR2 SYGVKD. CDR3 nucleotide sequence: TGTGCCATCAGTACGGGACTAGCGGGAAGATGGGGAAACATTCAGTACTTC. Its translation: CAISTGLAGRWGNIQYF.

The chain employs TRBV19 and TRBJ2-1; a possible D gene is TRBD2 (6 bases). The V end lost 8 bases, the J end lost 7 bases, and 18 bases lay between the germline ends. This CDR3 spans 14 amino acids. Germline CDR1 and CDR2: LNHDA and SQIVND (reference sequence). The CDR3 region is CASGAGGPRNEQFF. CDR3 nucleotide sequence: TGTGCCAGTGGGGCCGGGGGACCTCGGAATGAGCAGTTCTTC.

The V call is TRBV10-2, the J call TRBJ2-3; D gene ambiguous. In germline, CDR1 is WSHSY, CDR2 SAAADI. This CDR3 contains 13 residues. V was shortened by 4 bases and J by 6 bases, with 11 bases between the two germline ends. CDR3 sequence reads: CASSGAGMDTQYF. CDR3 DNA sequence: TGCGCCAGCAGTGGGGCAGGCATGGATACGCAGTATTTT.

The rearrangement joins TRBV30 to TRBJ2-2, with unresolved D. The CDR3 extends over 13 amino acids. V gave up 4 bases and J gave up 3 bases, with 9 bases separating them. CDR1 is GTSNPN, CDR2 SVGIG, per germline (reference sequence). The CDR3 here is CAWKPQHTGELFF. The CDR3 region has the DNA TGTGCCTGGAAGCCCCAACACACCGGGGAGCTGTTTTTT.

This clone was counted between two and nine times. Mismatch with germline at one junction end may stem from a read error. The chain couples TRBV7-7 to TRBJ1-5; D unclear. The CDR3 loop spans 16 amino acids. CDR1 and CDR2 from the germline V gene are SSHAT and FNYEAQ (reference sequence). The CDR3 coding sequence is TGTGCTAGCAGCCCCGGGGTTACTTATAGCAATCAGCCCCAGCATTTT. Translated, it gives CASSPGVTYSNQPQHF.

The chain recombines TRBV6-5 with TRBJ2-1; D is unresolved. The CDR3 is 13 residues long. Trimming pared 0 bases from V and 7 bases from J, leaving 7 bases between. Germline V gives CDR1 MNHEY, CDR2 SVGAGI. The CDR3 loop reads CASSYSMRNEQFF. The CDR3 DNA reads as TGTGCCAGCAGTTACTCGATGAGGAATGAGCAGTTCTTC.

The J gene is TRBJ2-3, the V gene TRBV30; D might be TRBD2 (5 bases). The germline V and J ends were trimmed by 3 bases and 3 bases, with 10 bases remaining between them. The CDR3 sequence is 13 residues long. The V gene's germline CDR1 is GTSNPN and CDR2 SVGIG (reference sequence). CDR3 sequence (DNA): TGTGCCTGGAGACTAGGAAGAACAGATACGCAGTATTTT. The encoded protein is CAWRLGRTDTQYF.

The chain combines TRBV18 with TRBJ1-3; perhaps TRBD1 as D (6 bases). CDR1 is KGHSH and CDR2 is LQKENI in the germline V gene. With 3 bases removed from V and 0 bases from J, the gap between germline ends came to 15 bases. The CDR3 has 17 residues. CDR3 sequence: CASSPQGGRFSGNTIYF. In DNA form, the CDR3 reads TGTGCCAGCTCACCCCAAGGGGGACGGTTCTCTGGAAACACCATATATTTT.

The CDR3 protein is CATSSISGPQHF. The CDR3 bases are TGTGCCACCAGCAGTATTTCGGGGCCCCAGCATTTT. The rearrangement uses TRBV15 and TRBJ1-5; D unclear. Germline CDR1 and CDR2: LNHNV and YYDKDF (reference sequence). The CDR3 length is 12 residues. V dropped 3 bases and J dropped 9 bases, with 9 bases sitting between them.

V usage is TRBV30 and J usage is TRBJ2-7, with 7 nucleotides matching TRBD1. CDR1 and CDR2 from the germline V gene are GTSNPN and SVGIG (reference sequence). The V and J ends lost 7 bases and 3 bases, in that order; junction bases with no gene match: 12. The CDR3 contains 14 residues. The CDR3 protein is CALNPGTVYYEQYF. In nucleotides, the CDR3 is TGTGCCTTAAACCCCGGGACAGTGTACTACGAGCAGTACTTC.

V is TRBV2 and J is TRBJ2-1, with D perhaps TRBD1 (6 bases). The germline gives CDR1 SNHLY, CDR2 FYNNEI. Trimming took off 7 bases at V and 8 bases at J, with 21 bases between the two ends. The CDR3 is 15 amino acids. The CDR3: CASTVSTGSFHEQFF. In DNA, the CDR3 is TGTGCCAGCACAGTGAGTACAGGGAGTTTCCATGAGCAGTTCTTC.

This clone was recorded once. The V gene is TRBV3-1 (or the pseudogene TRBV3-2), the J gene TRBJ1-2; D ambiguous. Germline CDR1 and CDR2: LGHDT and YNNKEL (reference sequence). This CDR3 contains 13 residues. V lost 4 bases to trimming and J lost 10 bases, with 16 bases between them. This CDR3 is CASSLLHLNDYTF. The CDR3 coding sequence is TGTGCCAGCAGCCTCTTGCATCTAAACGACTACACCTTC.

A single count supports this clone. This chain connects TRBV3-1 (or the pseudogene TRBV3-2) to TRBJ2-3, with 12 nucleotides matching TRBD2. This CDR3 spans 17 amino acids. V lost 2 bases to trimming and J lost 2 bases; unmatched junction nucleotides: 5. The germline gives CDR1 LGHDT, CDR2 YNNKEL (reference sequence). The CDR3 DNA is TGTGCCAGCAGCCAAAATGGACTAGCGGGAATCACAGATACGCAGTATTTT. Translating it yields CASSQNGLAGITDTQYF.

The genes are TRBV20-1 and TRBJ2-4; D gene unclear. V was shortened by 3 bases and J by 0 bases, with 12 bases between the two germline ends. Germline CDR1 and CDR2: DFQATT and SNEGSKA (reference sequence). This CDR3 is 15 amino acids long. CDR3 coding DNA: TGCAGTGCTAGTCGCGGAAATCTAGCCAAAAACATTCAGTACTTC. The encoded protein is CSASRGNLAKNIQYF.

This clone occurred once. The J gene is TRBJ2-7, the V gene TRBV11-2; possibly TRBD2 for D (6 bases). Trimming pared 5 bases from V and 9 bases from J, leaving 17 bases between. This CDR3 comprises 13 residues. Germline V gene data show CDR1 as SGHAT and CDR2 as FQNNGV. The CDR3 sequence is CASSLWGGEAQYF. Here the CDR3 DNA reads TGTGCCAGCAGCCTCTGGGGTGGGGAGGCGCAGTACTTC.

This clone was detected a few times. The genes are TRBV7-9 and TRBJ1-1; weak D call: TRBD1 (6 bases). CDR3 length: 13 residues. Germline V CDR1 and CDR2: SEHNR, FQNEAQ (reference sequence). V lost 8 bases to trimming and J lost 0 bases, with 10 bases between them. The CDR3 sequence: CASSRDMNTEAFF. CDR3 nucleotides: TGTGCCAGCTCCAGGGACATGAACACTGAAGCTTTCTTT. Based on the CDR3 plus reference TRBV7-9 and TRBJ1-1, the full variable domain is DTGVSQNPRHKITKRGQNVTFRCDPISEHNRLYWYRQTLGQGPEFLTYFQNEAQLEKSRLLSDRFSAERPKGSFSTLEIQRTEQGDSAMYLCASSRDMNTEAFFGQGTRLTVV.

This clone has just one count. The chain joins TRBV12-3 or TRBV12-4 to TRBJ2-7; 8 bases match TRBD1. The CDR3 is 13 residues long. Losses at the gene ends were 7 bases for V and 3 bases for J; bases not matched to a gene: 5. CDR3 region: CASMMDRVYEQYF. As DNA, the CDR3 is TGTGCCAGCATGATGGACAGGGTCTACGAGCAGTACTTC.

The gene calls are TRBV5-4 and TRBJ1-4, with a weak D call TRBD1 (6 bases). The CDR3 is 13 amino acids. Germline V gene sequence: CDR1 SGHNT, CDR2 YYREEE (reference sequence). The germline V and J ends were trimmed by 4 bases and 8 bases, with 12 bases remaining between them. CDR3 sequence: CASSRGHQEKLFF. CDR3 nucleotide sequence: TGTGCCAGCAGCAGGGGACATCAGGAAAAACTGTTTTTT.

This clone turned up a few times. The V and J genes are TRBV30 and TRBJ1-3; no clear D. Trimming took off 1 base at V and 2 bases at J, with 6 bases between the two ends. CDR1 is GTSNPN and CDR2 is SVGIG in the germline V gene (reference sequence). The CDR3 runs 13 residues. CDR3 sequence (DNA): TGTGCCTGGAGTGGCAGTACTGGAAACACCATATATTTT. Encoded protein: CAWSGSTGNTIYF.

The chain carries TRBV3-1 (or the pseudogene TRBV3-2) and TRBJ2-1, with 13 bases fitting TRBD2. From germline, CDR1 is LGHDT and CDR2 YNNKEL (reference sequence). The CDR3 covers 14 residues. J gave up 5 bases and V 6 bases, and 1 base lay outside the gene matches. The CDR3 loop is CASRGTSGNNEQFF. The CDR3 region has the DNA TGTGCCAGCAGAGGGACTAGCGGGAACAATGAGCAGTTCTTC.

V gene TRBV15 combines with J gene TRBJ2-2; D may be TRBD2 (8 bases). Germline V gives CDR1 LNHNV, CDR2 YYDKDF (reference sequence). Trimming took 3 bases from V and 7 from J, leaving 18 bases between them. This CDR3 contains 16 residues. CDR3 DNA sequence: TGTGCCACCAGCAGCCCCGGGAGGGGGCCTAACGGGGAGCTGTTTTTT. It codes for CATSSPGRGPNGELFF.

V gene TRBV6-5 combines with J gene TRBJ1-1; 8 bases agree with TRBD1. Germline trimming cut 6 bases from V and 2 bases from J; bases unmatched to any gene: 5. This CDR3 is built from 14 residues. Germline V gives CDR1 MNHEY, CDR2 SVGAGI. The CDR3 bases are TGTGCCAGCAGCAAACAGGGGGGAAACACTGAAGCTTTCTTT. It translates to CASSKQGGNTEAFF.

This chain links TRBV27 with TRBJ2-2; 7 bases agree with TRBD2. The germline CDR1 and CDR2 sequences are MNHEY and SMNVEV (reference sequence). J lost 4 bases, V lost 2 bases, and 4 bases had no gene match. The CDR3 has 15 amino acids. The CDR3: CASSLESSGTGELFF. DNA of the CDR3: TGTGCCAGCAGTTTAGAGTCTAGCGGCACCGGGGAGCTGTTTTTT.

This chain links TRBV3-1 (or the pseudogene TRBV3-2) with TRBJ2-5, with D unclear. CDR1 and CDR2 (germline): LGHDT, YNNKEL (reference sequence). The CDR3 loop spans 12 amino acids. V dropped 3 bases and J dropped 5 bases, with 7 bases sitting between them. CDR3 in DNA: TGTGCCAGCAGCCAGAACGGGGAGACCCAGTACTTC. This encodes CASSQNGETQYF.